Listed below are T cell receptor beta chains from one sample, sequenced in a study of blood T cell repertoires in COVID-19. Method: immunoSEQ multiplex PCR; TCRdb's copy keeps in-frame clones and lacks some. Of some 68,000 clones listed, nearly 90% are singletons. Sequencing was done on a sample of peripheral blood. These TCRs come from a woman in her forties or fifties with COVID-19, enrolled during active disease. The CDR3 runs from the conserved cysteine through the conserved F or W. Each record gives: J gene, clone size, V gene, D gene, CDR3 protein, CDR3 DNA. The D gene is left open where the match is weak. Size is stated for part of the rows, as once, few or many counts, or as a class when the clone is expanded.

J gene: TRBJ2-7; clone size: .; V gene: TRBV11-3; D gene: .; CDR3 protein: CASTPGRGEQYF; CDR3 DNA: TGTGCCAGCACCCCAGGCCGGGGCGAGCAGTACTTC
J gene: TRBJ2-1; clone size: .; V gene: TRBV21-1; D gene: .; CDR3 protein: CASRRRDGRENNEQFF; CDR3 DNA: TGTGCCAGCAGGCGGCGTGACGGGAGGGAAAACAATGAGCAGTTCTTC
J gene: TRBJ1-5; clone size: once; V gene: TRBV3-1/TRBV3-2; D gene: .; CDR3 protein: CASSQVPDQPQHF; CDR3 DNA: TGTGCCAGCAGCCAAGTCCCCGATCAGCCCCAGCATTTT
J gene: TRBJ2-4; clone size: .; V gene: TRBV15; D gene: TRBD1; CDR3 protein: CATSREGGTGGNIQYF; CDR3 DNA: TGTGCCACCAGCAGAGAAGGGGGGACAGGGGGAAACATTCAGTACTTC
J gene: TRBJ2-7; clone size: .; V gene: TRBV2; D gene: .; CDR3 protein: CASSPTSDEQYF; CDR3 DNA: TGTGCCAGCAGCCCTACGTCGGACGAGCAGTACTTC
J gene: TRBJ1-4; clone size: .; V gene: TRBV7-9; D gene: .; CDR3 protein: CASSLVGGEKLFF; CDR3 DNA: TGTGCCAGCAGCTTAGTAGGGGGAGAAAAACTGTTTTTT
J gene: TRBJ1-6; clone size: .; V gene: TRBV7-8; D gene: .; CDR3 protein: CASSLDERASSYNSPLHF; CDR3 DNA: TGTGCCAGCAGCTTAGACGAGCGGGCGAGCTCCTATAATTCACCCCTCCACTTT
J gene: TRBJ2-1; clone size: .; V gene: TRBV5-1; D gene: .; CDR3 protein: CASSSGDEQFF; CDR3 DNA: TGCGCCAGCAGCTCAGGGGATGAGCAGTTCTTC
J gene: TRBJ2-7; clone size: .; V gene: TRBV10-1; D gene: TRBD1; CDR3 protein: CASSRDRGAEQYF; CDR3 DNA: TGCGCCAGCAGTAGGGACAGAGGGGCCGAGCAGTACTTC
J gene: TRBJ2-3; clone size: .; V gene: TRBV11-3; D gene: TRBD2; CDR3 protein: CASSPRTSKGTDTQYF; CDR3 DNA: TGTGCCAGCAGCCCGAGGACTAGCAAAGGCACAGATACGCAGTATTTT
J gene: TRBJ2-1; clone size: .; V gene: TRBV12-5; D gene: TRBD1; CDR3 protein: CASGLFLGQGYNEQFF; CDR3 DNA: TGTGCTAGTGGTTTGTTCCTGGGACAGGGATACAATGAGCAGTTCTTC
J gene: TRBJ2-3; clone size: .; V gene: TRBV11-3; D gene: .; CDR3 protein: CASTPDSSGTDTQYF; CDR3 DNA: TGTGCCAGCACCCCGGACAGCTCTGGCACAGATACGCAGTATTTT
J gene: TRBJ2-6; clone size: .; V gene: TRBV5-3; D gene: .; CDR3 protein: CARSCGTPAPGANVLTF; CDR3 DNA: TGTGCCAGAAGCTGCGGGACTCCCGCCCCAGGGGCCAACGTCCTGACTTTC
J gene: TRBJ2-1; clone size: .; V gene: TRBV4-2; D gene: .; CDR3 protein: CASTGTTINEQFF; CDR3 DNA: TGTGCCAGCACCGGCACGACTATCAATGAGCAGTTCTTC
J gene: TRBJ1-2; clone size: .; V gene: TRBV19; D gene: .; CDR3 protein: CASSIRDGYTF; CDR3 DNA: TGTGCCAGTAGTATTCGGGATGGCTACACCTTC
J gene: TRBJ2-7; clone size: .; V gene: TRBV2; D gene: TRBD2; CDR3 protein: CASNRLAGGEQYF; CDR3 DNA: TGTGCCAGCAACCGGCTAGCGGGCGGCGAGCAGTACTTC
J gene: TRBJ2-5; clone size: .; V gene: TRBV7-3; D gene: TRBD2; CDR3 protein: CASSLSPPGGTQYF; CDR3 DNA: TGTGCCAGCAGCTTATCCCCTCCGGGGGGGACCCAGTACTTC
J gene: TRBJ1-6; clone size: few; V gene: TRBV30; D gene: TRBD1; CDR3 protein: CAWGTGSNSPLHF; CDR3 DNA: TGTGCCTGGGGGACAGGGAGTAATTCACCCCTCCACTTT
J gene: TRBJ2-1; clone size: .; V gene: TRBV19; D gene: TRBD2; CDR3 protein: CASSKAGGYNEQFF; CDR3 DNA: TGTGCCAGTAGTAAAGCGGGAGGGTACAATGAGCAGTTCTTC
J gene: TRBJ2-2; clone size: .; V gene: TRBV4-1; D gene: .; CDR3 protein: CASSSQQGNTGELFF; CDR3 DNA: TGCGCCAGCAGTTCCCAACAGGGGAACACCGGGGAGCTGTTTTTT
J gene: TRBJ2-3; clone size: .; V gene: TRBV6-5; D gene: .; CDR3 protein: CASSYMGASTDTQYF; CDR3 DNA: TGTGCCAGCAGTTACATGGGGGCGAGCACAGATACGCAGTATTTT
J gene: TRBJ2-7; clone size: .; V gene: TRBV6-1; D gene: TRBD2; CDR3 protein: CASSESSSGSSFYEQYF; CDR3 DNA: TGTGCCAGCAGTGAATCGAGTAGCGGGAGTAGTTTTTACGAGCAGTACTTC
J gene: TRBJ2-5; clone size: .; V gene: TRBV3-1/TRBV3-2; D gene: TRBD2; CDR3 protein: CASSRQAGLGETQYF; CDR3 DNA: TGTGCCAGCAGCCGGCAAGCGGGGTTGGGGGAGACCCAGTACTTC
J gene: TRBJ2-1; clone size: .; V gene: TRBV6-2/TRBV6-3; D gene: .; CDR3 protein: CASSSGWRQGRNEQFF; CDR3 DNA: TGTGCCAGCAGTTCCGGTTGGAGGCAGGGGCGGAATGAGCAGTTCTTC
J gene: TRBJ2-2; clone size: .; V gene: TRBV21-1; D gene: .; CDR3 protein: CASSAPGTGGNTGELFF; CDR3 DNA: TGTGCCAGCAGCGCCCCCGGGACAGGGGGGAACACCGGGGAGCTGTTTTTT
J gene: TRBJ2-7; clone size: .; V gene: TRBV13; D gene: .; CDR3 protein: CASSPLSPGTQDEQYF; CDR3 DNA: TGTGCCAGCAGCCCCCTCTCTCCCGGCACCCAGGACGAGCAGTACTTC
J gene: TRBJ1-5; clone size: once; V gene: TRBV7-2; D gene: TRBD1; CDR3 protein: CASSQGQGHQPQHF; CDR3 DNA: TGTGCCAGCAGCCAAGGACAGGGGCATCAGCCCCAGCATTTT
J gene: TRBJ2-3; clone size: .; V gene: TRBV12-3/TRBV12-4; D gene: .; CDR3 protein: CASSLDFLKQYF; CDR3 DNA: TGTGCCAGCAGTTTAGATTTCCTTAAGCAGTATTTT
J gene: TRBJ1-5; clone size: few; V gene: TRBV6-2/TRBV6-3; D gene: TRBD1; CDR3 protein: CASSNPRGRGNQPQHF; CDR3 DNA: TGTGCCAGCAGTAACCCCAGGGGGAGAGGCAATCAGCCCCAGCATTTT
J gene: TRBJ2-3; clone size: .; V gene: TRBV10-3; D gene: .; CDR3 protein: CAIKQDMEDTQYF; CDR3 DNA: TGTGCCATCAAACAGGACATGGAGGATACGCAGTATTTT
J gene: TRBJ2-1; clone size: .; V gene: TRBV7-9; D gene: .; CDR3 protein: CASSPKMRVGNEQFF; CDR3 DNA: TGTGCCAGCAGCCCCAAAATGCGGGTAGGGAATGAGCAGTTCTTC
J gene: TRBJ2-1; clone size: .; V gene: TRBV11-3; D gene: TRBD2; CDR3 protein: CASSLGRERSNEQFF; CDR3 DNA: TGTGCCAGCAGCTTAGGGCGGGAGAGGAGCAATGAGCAGTTCTTC
J gene: TRBJ2-2; clone size: .; V gene: TRBV10-3; D gene: .; CDR3 protein: CAISVETGTGELFF; CDR3 DNA: TGTGCCATCAGTGTAGAAACAGGGACCGGGGAGCTGTTTTTT
J gene: TRBJ2-3; clone size: .; V gene: TRBV19; D gene: TRBD1; CDR3 protein: CASSIPRTGERDTQYF; CDR3 DNA: TGTGCCAGTAGTATACCGAGGACAGGGGAGAGAGATACGCAGTATTTT
J gene: TRBJ2-1; clone size: .; V gene: TRBV5-8; D gene: TRBD1; CDR3 protein: CASNSRQGTRDEQFF; CDR3 DNA: TGTGCCAGCAACTCTAGACAGGGGACGAGGGATGAGCAGTTCTTC
J gene: TRBJ1-5; clone size: .; V gene: TRBV30; D gene: .; CDR3 protein: CAWSVSENQPQHF; CDR3 DNA: TGTGCCTGGAGTGTCTCGGAGAATCAGCCCCAGCATTTT
J gene: TRBJ1-6; clone size: .; V gene: TRBV28; D gene: .; CDR3 protein: CASSGLGGLDSPLHF; CDR3 DNA: TGTGCCAGCAGTGGGCTGGGGGGTCTTGATTCACCCCTCCACTTT
J gene: TRBJ1-6; clone size: .; V gene: TRBV6-5; D gene: TRBD1; CDR3 protein: CASKRTGGSPLHF; CDR3 DNA: TGTGCCAGCAAACGGACAGGGGGTTCACCCCTCCACTTT
J gene: TRBJ1-3; clone size: .; V gene: TRBV29-1; D gene: .; CDR3 protein: CSAHSSGNTIYF; CDR3 DNA: TGCAGCGCTCACAGCTCTGGAAACACCATATATTTT
J gene: TRBJ2-5; clone size: .; V gene: TRBV5-1; D gene: .; CDR3 protein: CASSLLLVQETQYF; CDR3 DNA: TGCGCCAGCAGCTTGCTTCTAGTCCAAGAGACCCAGTACTTC
J gene: TRBJ1-5; clone size: .; V gene: TRBV27; D gene: .; CDR3 protein: CASSLYAGNQPQHF; CDR3 DNA: TGTGCCAGCAGTTTATACGCAGGCAATCAGCCCCAGCATTTT
J gene: TRBJ2-5; clone size: once; V gene: TRBV24-1; D gene: .; CDR3 protein: CATSDPGQETQYF; CDR3 DNA: TGTGCCACCAGTGATCCGGGGCAAGAGACCCAGTACTTC
J gene: TRBJ2-3; clone size: .; V gene: TRBV29-1; D gene: .; CDR3 protein: CSVRSGRDFGQYF; CDR3 DNA: TGCAGCGTTCGAAGTGGAAGGGACTTCGGGCAGTATTTT
J gene: TRBJ1-6; clone size: .; V gene: TRBV27; D gene: .; CDR3 protein: CASSRGSSYNSPLHF; CDR3 DNA: TGTGCCAGCAGTCGTGGTAGCTCCTATAATTCACCCCTCCACTTT
J gene: TRBJ1-3; clone size: .; V gene: TRBV5-6; D gene: TRBD1; CDR3 protein: CASSRQGAAGNTIYF; CDR3 DNA: TGTGCCAGCAGCAGACAGGGGGCTGCTGGAAACACCATATATTTT
J gene: TRBJ2-5; clone size: once; V gene: TRBV12-3/TRBV12-4; D gene: .; CDR3 protein: CASSLSYQETQYF; CDR3 DNA: TGTGCCAGCAGCCTGTCGTACCAAGAGACCCAGTACTTC